Each of the 14 T cell receptor beta chains below was sequenced from the same sample in a study of blood T cell repertoires in COVID-19. TCRdb's copy holds only in-frame clones and misses some; the assay was immunoSEQ multiplex PCR. The table lists approximately 94,000 clones, 85% of them singletons. Sample: peripheral blood. These receptors were obtained from a man between 50 and 59 years old with active or convalescent COVID-19.

There are a few counts of this clone. The chain couples TRBV11-2 to TRBJ1-1; 9 nucleotides line up with TRBD1. Germline lookup yields CDR1 SGHAT and CDR2 FQNNGV. V gave up 5 bases and J gave up 6 bases; unmatched junction bases: 13. The CDR3 is 16 amino acids. The CDR3 nucleotides are TGTGCCAGCAGCCCTGGTAGGGACAGGGCACGCGCTGAAGCTTTCTTT. Protein product: CASSPGRDRARAEAFF.

The chain combines TRBV21-1 with TRBJ1-1; TRBD1 reflects the table's D call only, with no check against the DNA. TRBV21-1 is noted as a pseudogene. The CDR3 totals 12 residues. The CDR3 loop is CASRTGGGTAFF. The DNA of the CDR3 is TGTGCCAGCCGGACAGGAGGAGGAACAGCTTTCTTT.

The V and J genes are TRBV7-9 and TRBJ2-2; unclear D gene. Germline V lookup: CDR1 SEHNR, CDR2 FQNEAQ (reference sequence). Trimming shortened V by 1 base and J by 6 bases, and 6 bases separated the two germline ends. The CDR3 runs to 13 residues. CDR3 nucleotide sequence: TGTGCCAGCAGCTTAGGTTTATCCGGGGAGCTGTTTTTT. Its translation is CASSLGLSGELFF. Full variable domain (remainder filled in from reference TRBV7-9 and TRBJ2-2): DTGVSQNPRHKITKRGQNVTFRCDPISEHNRLYWYRQTLGQGPEFLTYFQNEAQLEKSRLLSDRFSAERPKGSFSTLEIQRTEQGDSAMYLCASSLGLSGELFFGEGSRLTVL.

The chain has TRBV3-1 (or the pseudogene TRBV3-2) and TRBJ2-7, with 10 bases aligning to TRBD1. This CDR3 has 17 residues. V dropped 4 bases and J dropped 0; count of bases not matched to a gene: 9. CDR1 is LGHDT, CDR2 YNNKEL, per germline (reference sequence). The DNA for the CDR3 is TGTGCCAGCAGCCCCTTCGAGGGACAGGGGTCCTCCTACGAGCAGTACTTC. Translating it yields CASSPFEGQGSSYEQYF.

This clone has a handful of counts. The chain joins TRBV5-4 to TRBJ2-2; D unresolved. The V gene lost 4 bases and the J gene lost 9 bases, with 10 bases spanning the gap. The germline gives CDR1 SGHNT, CDR2 YYREEE (reference sequence). The CDR3 contains 12 residues. CDR3 in DNA: TGTGCCAGCAGCCTCGATTACAGGGAGCTGTTTTTT. Translating gives CASSLDYRELFF.

The rearrangement uses TRBV27 and TRBJ1-1; the D is unclear. The CDR3 consists of 13 residues. Germline CDR1 and CDR2: MNHEY and SMNVEV (reference sequence). Deletions cut 6 bases from V and 4 bases from J, with 12 bases between. CDR3 nucleotides: TGTGCCAGCAGGCGTAATGAGGTCACTGAAGCTTTCTTT. Translation gives CASRRNEVTEAFF.

The chain has TRBV18 and TRBJ2-7, with 9 positions matching TRBD1. The CDR3 has 15 amino acids. Per germline, CDR1 KGHSH and CDR2 LQKENI. Trimming took 6 bases from V and 2 from J; bases not matched to a gene: 8. The CDR3 bases are TGTGCCAGCTCCACTAGACAGGGGGGAACCTACGAGCAGTACTTC. This gives the protein CASSTRQGGTYEQYF.

The CDR3 DNA reads TGTGCCAGCAGCCCGACAGGCCGAACGGACACTGAAGCTTTCTTT. Translation: CASSPTGRTDTEAFF. The chain joins TRBV11-3 to TRBJ1-1; D might be TRBD1 (6 bases). The CDR3 runs 15 residues. With 5 bases removed from V and 3 bases from J, the gap between germline ends came to 16 bases. Germline V gives CDR1 SGHNT, CDR2 YENEEA.

This chain links TRBV9 with TRBJ2-3, with TRBD2 identical over 10 bases. Germline CDR1 and CDR2: SGDLS and YYNGEE. The CDR3 extends over 14 amino acids. V dropped 0 bases and J dropped 8; count of bases not matched to a gene: 3. CDR3 sequence (DNA): TGTGCCAGCAGCGTAGCAAGCGGGAGGGGTACGCAGTATTTT. Translated: CASSVASGRGTQYF.

The V and J genes are TRBV3-1 (or the pseudogene TRBV3-2) and TRBJ1-1, with D possibly matching TRBD1 (6 bases). The CDR3 sequence is 13 residues long. V dropped 5 bases and J dropped 0 bases, with 7 bases sitting between them. The V gene's germline CDR1 is LGHDT and CDR2 YNNKEL (reference sequence). CDR3 loop: CASSRDMNTEAFF. In DNA, the CDR3 is TGTGCCAGCAGCAGGGACATGAACACTGAAGCTTTCTTT.

J is TRBJ1-5 and V is TRBV27, with 8 bases matching TRBD1. This CDR3 contains 16 residues. Losses at the gene ends were 6 bases for V and 1 base for J; bases not matched to a gene: 8. From germline, CDR1 is MNHEY and CDR2 SMNVEV (reference sequence). The CDR3 DNA is TGTGCCAGCAGCTTTCAGGGGGCGAAAAGCAATCAGCCCCAGCATTTT. As protein: CASSFQGAKSNQPQHF.

The chain links TRBV3-1 (or the pseudogene TRBV3-2) to TRBJ2-5; D might be TRBD1 (5 bases). CDR3 length: 13 residues. Per the germline V gene, CDR1 is LGHDT and CDR2 is YNNKEL (reference sequence). Trimming shortened V by 5 bases and J by 5 bases, and 12 bases separated the two germline ends. CDR3 residues: CASSAQGGETQYF. The CDR3 nucleotides are TGTGCCAGCAGCGCCCAGGGTGGGGAGACCCAGTACTTC.

This clone was recorded only once. This chain joins TRBV6-5 and TRBJ2-7, with 7 bases fitting TRBD1. The CDR3 sequence is 14 residues long. Germline V gives CDR1 MNHEY, CDR2 SVGAGI. V dropped 7 bases and J dropped 2; count of bases not matched to a gene: 8. This CDR3 is CASTLGTATYEQYF. CDR3 nucleotides: TGTGCCAGCACCCTGGGGACAGCGACCTACGAGCAGTACTTC.

V is TRBV6-5 and J is TRBJ2-5, with 9 bases matching TRBD1. The germline V gene has CDR1 MNHEY and CDR2 SVGAGI. CDR3 length: 15 amino acids. The J segment lost 2 bases and the V segment lost 5 bases, leaving 6 bases of the junction unmatched. The DNA for the CDR3 is TGTGCCAGCAGTCCGGACAGGGGAGAACAAGAGACCCAGTACTTC. Its protein product is CASSPDRGEQETQYF.